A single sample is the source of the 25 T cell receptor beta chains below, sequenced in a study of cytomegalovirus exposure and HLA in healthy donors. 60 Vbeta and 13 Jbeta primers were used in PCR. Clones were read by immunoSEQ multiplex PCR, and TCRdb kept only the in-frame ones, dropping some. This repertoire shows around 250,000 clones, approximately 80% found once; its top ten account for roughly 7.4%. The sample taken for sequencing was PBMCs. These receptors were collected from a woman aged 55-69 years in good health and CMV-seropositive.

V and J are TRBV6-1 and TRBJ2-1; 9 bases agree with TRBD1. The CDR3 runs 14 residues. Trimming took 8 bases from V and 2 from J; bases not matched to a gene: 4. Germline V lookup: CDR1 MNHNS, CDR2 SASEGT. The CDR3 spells CASVRDRAYNEQFF. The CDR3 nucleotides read TGTGCCAGCGTCCGGGACAGGGCCTACAATGAGCAGTTCTTC.

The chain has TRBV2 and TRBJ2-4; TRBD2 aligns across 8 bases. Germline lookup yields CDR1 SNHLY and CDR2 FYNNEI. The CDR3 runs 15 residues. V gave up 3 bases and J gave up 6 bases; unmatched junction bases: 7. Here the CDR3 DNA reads TGTGCCAGCAGTGATGGCGGGAGGCGAGGAAACATTCAGTACTTC. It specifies CASSDGGRRGNIQYF.

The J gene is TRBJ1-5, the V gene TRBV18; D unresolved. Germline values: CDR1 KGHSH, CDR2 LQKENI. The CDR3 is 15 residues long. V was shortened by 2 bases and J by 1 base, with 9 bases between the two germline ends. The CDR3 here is CASSPSGVSNQPQHF. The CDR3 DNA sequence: TGTGCCAGCTCACCAAGCGGGGTCAGCAATCAGCCCCAGCATTTT.

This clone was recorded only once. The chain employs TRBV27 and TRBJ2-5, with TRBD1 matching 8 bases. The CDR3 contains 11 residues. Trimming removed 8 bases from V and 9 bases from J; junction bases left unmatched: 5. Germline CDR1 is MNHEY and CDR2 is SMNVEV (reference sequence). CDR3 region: CASARGQAQYF. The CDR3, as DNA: TGTGCCAGCGCCAGGGGGCAGGCCCAGTACTTC.

The CDR3 spells CASSLGGTSGSYEQYF. For the CDR3, the DNA is TGCGCCAGCAGCTTGGGGGGGACTAGCGGGTCCTACGAGCAGTACTTC. V and J are TRBV5-1 and TRBJ2-7; TRBD2 agrees at 12 bases. The germline CDR1 and CDR2 sequences are SGHRS and YFSETQ. With V trimmed by 0 bases and J by 1 base, 2 bases remained unmatched. This CDR3 comprises 16 residues.

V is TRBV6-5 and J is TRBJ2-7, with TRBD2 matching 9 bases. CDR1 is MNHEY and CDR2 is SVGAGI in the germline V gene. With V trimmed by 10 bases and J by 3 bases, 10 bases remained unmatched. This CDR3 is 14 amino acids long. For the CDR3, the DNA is TGTGCCACTATCCCTACGCGGGAGGGCTACGAGCAGTACTTC. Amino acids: CATIPTREGYEQYF.

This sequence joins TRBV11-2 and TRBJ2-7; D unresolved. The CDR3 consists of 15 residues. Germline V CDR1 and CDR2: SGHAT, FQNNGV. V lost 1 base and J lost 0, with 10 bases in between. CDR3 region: CASSLASANSYEQYF. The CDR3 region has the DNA TGTGCCAGCAGCTTAGCCAGCGCGAACTCCTACGAGCAGTACTTC.

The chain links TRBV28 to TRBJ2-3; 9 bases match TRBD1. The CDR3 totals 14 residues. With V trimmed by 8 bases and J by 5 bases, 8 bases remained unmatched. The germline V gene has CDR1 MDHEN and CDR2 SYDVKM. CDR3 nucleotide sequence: TGTGCCAGCGGCTACAGGGGGCGCGGAGATACGCAGTATTTT. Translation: CASGYRGRGDTQYF.

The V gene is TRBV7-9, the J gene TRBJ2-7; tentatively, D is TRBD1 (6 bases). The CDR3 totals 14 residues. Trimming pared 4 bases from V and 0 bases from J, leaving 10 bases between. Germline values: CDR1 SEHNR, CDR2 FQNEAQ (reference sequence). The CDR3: CASSSGQISYEQYF. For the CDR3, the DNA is TGTGCCAGCAGCTCAGGACAGATCTCCTACGAGCAGTACTTC.

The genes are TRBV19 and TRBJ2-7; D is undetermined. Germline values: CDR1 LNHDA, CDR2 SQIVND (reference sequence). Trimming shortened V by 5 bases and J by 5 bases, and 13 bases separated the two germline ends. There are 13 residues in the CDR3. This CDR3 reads CASSLRLIDEQYF. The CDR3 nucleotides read TGTGCCAGTAGTCTTCGACTCATAGACGAGCAGTACTTC. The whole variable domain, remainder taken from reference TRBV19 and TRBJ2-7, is DGGITQSPKYLFRKEGQNVTLSCEQNLNHDAMYWYRQDPGQGLRLIYYSQIVNDFQKGDIAEGYSVSREKKESFPLTVTSAQKNPTAFYLCASSLRLIDEQYFGPGTRLTVT.

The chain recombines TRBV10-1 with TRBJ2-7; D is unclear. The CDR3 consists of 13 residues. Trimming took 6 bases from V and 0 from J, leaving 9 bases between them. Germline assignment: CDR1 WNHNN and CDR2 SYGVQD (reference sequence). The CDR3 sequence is CASSPALSYEQYF. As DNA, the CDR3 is TGCGCCAGCAGCCCAGCGCTCTCCTACGAGCAGTACTTC.

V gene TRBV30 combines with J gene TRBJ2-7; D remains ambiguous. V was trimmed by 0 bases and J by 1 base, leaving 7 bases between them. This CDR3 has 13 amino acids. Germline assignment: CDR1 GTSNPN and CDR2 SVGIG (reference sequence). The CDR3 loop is CAWSVGGSYEQYF. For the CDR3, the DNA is TGTGCCTGGAGTGTAGGCGGTTCCTACGAGCAGTACTTC.

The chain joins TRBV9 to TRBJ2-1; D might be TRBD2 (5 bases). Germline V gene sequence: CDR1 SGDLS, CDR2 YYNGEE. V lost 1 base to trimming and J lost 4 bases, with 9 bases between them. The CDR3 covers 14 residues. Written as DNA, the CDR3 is TGTGCCAGCAGCGTATCAGCGGAGTACAATGAGCAGTTCTTC. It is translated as CASSVSAEYNEQFF. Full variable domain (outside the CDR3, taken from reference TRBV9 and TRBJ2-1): DSGVTQTPKHLITATGQRVTLRCSPRSGDLSVYWYQQSLDQGLQFLIQYYNGEERAKGNILERFSAQQFPDLHSELNLSSLELGDSALYFCASSVSAEYNEQFFGPGTRLTVL.

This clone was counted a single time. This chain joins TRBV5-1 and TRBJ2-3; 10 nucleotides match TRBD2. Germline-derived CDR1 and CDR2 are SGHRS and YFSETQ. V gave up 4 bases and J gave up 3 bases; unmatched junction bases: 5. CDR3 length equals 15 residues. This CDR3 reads CASSLSGGRTDTQYF. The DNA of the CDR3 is TGCGCCAGCAGCCTTAGCGGGGGGAGGACAGATACGCAGTATTTT.

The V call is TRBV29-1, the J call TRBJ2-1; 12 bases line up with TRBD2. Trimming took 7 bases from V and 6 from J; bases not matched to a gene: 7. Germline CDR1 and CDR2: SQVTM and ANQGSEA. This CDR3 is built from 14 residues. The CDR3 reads CSGVPGLAGNEQFF. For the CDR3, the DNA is TGCAGCGGTGTACCGGGACTAGCGGGCAATGAGCAGTTCTTC.

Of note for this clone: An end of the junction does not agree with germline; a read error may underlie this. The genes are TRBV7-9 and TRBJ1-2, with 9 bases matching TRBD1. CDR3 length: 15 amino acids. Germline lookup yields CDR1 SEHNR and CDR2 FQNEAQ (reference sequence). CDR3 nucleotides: TGTTCCAGCAGCCTACGGGACAGGGCCCACCGTGGCTACACCTTC. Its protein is CSSSLRDRAHRGYTF.

The CDR3 DNA reads TGCGCCAGCAGCTTCACAGGGGACGGAGAGTCAAAACTGTTTTTT. Translating it yields CASSFTGDGESKLFF. The V call is TRBV5-1, the J call TRBJ1-4; 7 bases agree with TRBD1. The CDR3 is 15 residues long. Per germline, CDR1 SGHRS and CDR2 YFSETQ. Trimming took 2 bases from V and 10 from J; bases not matched to a gene: 11.

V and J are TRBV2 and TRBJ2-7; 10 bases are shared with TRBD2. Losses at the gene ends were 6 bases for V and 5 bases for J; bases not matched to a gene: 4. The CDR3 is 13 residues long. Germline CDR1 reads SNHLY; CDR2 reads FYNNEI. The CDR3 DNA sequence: TGTGCCAGCAGAGCCGGGACTAGCGACGAGCAGTACTTC. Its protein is CASRAGTSDEQYF.

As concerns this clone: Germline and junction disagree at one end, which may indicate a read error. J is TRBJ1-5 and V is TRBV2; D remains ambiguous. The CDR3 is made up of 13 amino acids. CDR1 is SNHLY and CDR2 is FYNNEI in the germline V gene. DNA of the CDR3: TGTGCCAGCAGTGCAGATAGCCATCAGCCCCAGCATTTT. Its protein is CASSADSHQPQHF.

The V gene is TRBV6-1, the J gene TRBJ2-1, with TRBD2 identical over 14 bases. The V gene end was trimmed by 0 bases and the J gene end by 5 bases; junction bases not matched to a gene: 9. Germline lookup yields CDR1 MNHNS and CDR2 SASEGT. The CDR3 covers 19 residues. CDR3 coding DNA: TGTGCCAGCAGTGAAGCGGTCCCGGGACTAGCGGGAGAAAACAATGAGCAGTTCTTC. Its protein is CASSEAVPGLAGENNEQFF.

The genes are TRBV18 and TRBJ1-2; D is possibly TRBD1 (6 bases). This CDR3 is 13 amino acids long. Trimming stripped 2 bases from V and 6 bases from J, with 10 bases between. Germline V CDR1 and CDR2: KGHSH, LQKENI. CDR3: CASSPRGGNGYTF. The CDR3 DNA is TGTGCCAGCTCACCAAGAGGGGGAAATGGCTACACCTTC.

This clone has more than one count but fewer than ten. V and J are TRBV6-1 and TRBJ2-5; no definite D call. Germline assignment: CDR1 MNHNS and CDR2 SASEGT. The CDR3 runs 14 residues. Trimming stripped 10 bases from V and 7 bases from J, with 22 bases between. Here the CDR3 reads CAISVPGRSVTQYF. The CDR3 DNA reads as TGTGCCATTTCAGTTCCGGGTCGGAGCGTGACCCAGTACTTC.

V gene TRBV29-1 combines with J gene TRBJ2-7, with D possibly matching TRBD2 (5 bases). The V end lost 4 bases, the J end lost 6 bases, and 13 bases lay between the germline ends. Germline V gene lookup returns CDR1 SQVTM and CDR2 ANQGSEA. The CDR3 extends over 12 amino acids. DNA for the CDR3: TGCAGCGTTGTGCCGGGGTCCGGCGAGCAGTACTTC. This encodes CSVVPGSGEQYF.

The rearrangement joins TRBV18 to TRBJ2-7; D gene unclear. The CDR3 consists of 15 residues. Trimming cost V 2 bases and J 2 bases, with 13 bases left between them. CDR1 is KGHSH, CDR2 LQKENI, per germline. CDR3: CASSPDPAEPYEQYF. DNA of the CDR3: TGTGCCAGCTCACCAGACCCCGCGGAGCCCTACGAGCAGTACTTC.

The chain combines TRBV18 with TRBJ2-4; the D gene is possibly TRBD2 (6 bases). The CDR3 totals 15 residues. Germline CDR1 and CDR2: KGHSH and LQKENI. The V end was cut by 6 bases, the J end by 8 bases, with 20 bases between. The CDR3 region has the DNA TGTGCCAGCTCCCCCAATGTAGGAGGGAGCGACATTCAGTACTTC. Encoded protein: CASSPNVGGSDIQYF.